This T cell receptor beta chain comes out of a study of blood T cell repertoires in COVID-19. This clone showed up just a few times. In the study's own analysis: Quantification of nucleated cells was approximated via reference gene primer amplification. Generated by immunoSEQ multiplex PCR, the TCRdb table keeps only in-frame clones and is missing some. V, J and clone size were drawn from that table, and D and trimming were deduced from the DNA. The data contain around 400,000 clones, roughly 90% of them singletons. The CDR3 contains 16 residues. The V gene's germline CDR1 is LGHDT and CDR2 YNNKEL (reference sequence). After removal of 3 bases from V and 1 base from J, the junction contained 7 bases not matched to a gene.

The clonotype originates from a man aged 40-49 years with acute or convalescent COVID-19. The sequencing sample was made of peripheral blood. The rearrangement links TRBV3-1 (or the pseudogene TRBV3-2) to TRBJ1-2; 8 bases fit TRBD1. The DNA for the CDR3 is TGTGCCAGCAGCCATGGGACAGGCCTGAATAACTATGGCTACACCTTC. The encoded protein is CASSHGTGLNNYGYTF.